These 20 T cell receptor beta chains came from one sample sequenced in a study of blood T cell repertoires in COVID-19. Measured with immunoSEQ multiplex PCR; TCRdb has only the in-frame clones, and not every one. The table lists 200,000 to 250,000 clones, about 87% of them singletons. The sample was peripheral blood. These receptors were collected from a woman aged 25 to 45 with COVID-19, enrolled during active disease.

CDR3 amino acids: CASSPPGGVGSRSPLHF. The CDR3 region has the DNA TGTGCCAGCAGTCCCCCCGGGGGAGTGGGTTCGCGTTCACCCCTCCACTTT. The chain uses TRBV28 and TRBJ1-6, with D perhaps TRBD1 (5 bases). Germline V gives CDR1 MDHEN, CDR2 SYDVKM. The CDR3 spans 17 residues. Trimming shortened V by 5 bases and J by 9 bases, and 23 bases separated the two germline ends.

This clone was seen only a few times. The chain links TRBV4-3 to TRBJ1-1; no reliable D call. The CDR3 extends over 16 amino acids. Germline values: CDR1 LGHNA, CDR2 YSLEER. The V end was cut by 5 bases, the J end by 1 base, with 17 bases between. The CDR3 here is CASSETDVAGNTEAFF. CDR3 DNA sequence: TGCGCCAGCAGCGAAACCGACGTGGCAGGGAACACTGAAGCTTTCTTT.

V usage is TRBV24-1 and J usage is TRBJ2-1; 10 positions match TRBD1. The germline gives CDR1 KGHDR, CDR2 SFDVKD. This CDR3 is 16 amino acids long. V lost 4 bases, J lost 6 bases, and 8 bases stayed unmatched. The CDR3 reads CATSDTGTGEANEQFF. In DNA, the CDR3 is TGTGCCACCAGTGACACCGGGACAGGGGAGGCCAATGAGCAGTTCTTC.

The J gene is TRBJ2-7, the V gene TRBV5-6, with 8 bases aligning to TRBD1. From germline, CDR1 is SGHDT and CDR2 YYEEEE. The CDR3 is 12 residues long. J gave up 13 bases and V 0 bases, and 6 bases lay outside the gene matches. CDR3 loop: CASSLGPTGAYF. The CDR3 DNA follows: TGTGCCAGCAGCTTGGGACCGACAGGGGCTTACTTC.

This clone came up once. The rearrangement links TRBV19 to TRBJ2-3; D is possibly TRBD2 (6 bases). This CDR3 has 15 residues. Germline V gene data show CDR1 as LNHDA and CDR2 as SQIVND (reference sequence). Trimming removed 3 bases at V and 4 bases at J, with 14 bases between. The CDR3 spells CASSMKGGGPDTQYF. The CDR3 region has the DNA TGTGCCAGTAGTATGAAGGGAGGAGGACCAGATACGCAGTATTTT.

The rearrangement joins TRBV6-2 or TRBV6-3 to TRBJ1-1; D ambiguous. CDR1 MNHEY and CDR2 SVGEGT come from the germline V gene. The V and J ends lost 6 bases and 5 bases respectively, with 13 bases between them. The CDR3 consists of 13 residues. CDR3 sequence: CASSHGVRTEAFF. DNA of the CDR3: TGTGCCAGCAGCCACGGCGTCAGGACTGAAGCTTTCTTT.

V gene TRBV3-1 (or the pseudogene TRBV3-2) combines with J gene TRBJ2-2; the D gene is possibly TRBD1 (6 bases). The V gene's germline CDR1 is LGHDT and CDR2 YNNKEL (reference sequence). This CDR3 is built from 16 residues. Trimming removed 6 bases from V and 0 bases from J, with 14 bases in between. The CDR3: CASRPRTGPNTGELFF. The CDR3 DNA follows: TGTGCCAGCAGGCCAAGAACAGGGCCGAACACCGGGGAGCTGTTTTTT.

The chain links TRBV5-1 to TRBJ2-7, with 8 bases that match TRBD1. From germline, CDR1 is SGHRS and CDR2 YFSETQ. The length of the CDR3 is 15 residues. The V gene end was trimmed by 4 bases and the J gene end by 3 bases; junction bases not matched to a gene: 9. CDR3 region: CASSNGAGGFYEQYV. In nucleotides, the CDR3 is TGCGCCAGCAGCAATGGGGCAGGGGGCTTCTACGAGCAGTACGTC.

This chain connects TRBV6-2 or TRBV6-3 to TRBJ2-5, with D possibly being TRBD2 (6 bases). Germline CDR1 reads MNHEY; CDR2 reads SVGEGT. The CDR3 is 16 residues long. Trimming stripped 3 bases from V and 3 bases from J, with 17 bases between. Here the CDR3 reads CASSYGPAGHKETQYF. CDR3 sequence (DNA): TGTGCCAGCAGTTATGGTCCGGCGGGGCACAAAGAGACCCAGTACTTC.

This rearrangement joins TRBV10-3 to TRBJ2-2; 11 bases fit TRBD2. CDR1 is ENHRY and CDR2 is SYGVKD in the germline V gene. The CDR3 loop spans 15 amino acids. After removal of 6 bases from V and 2 bases from J, the junction contained 2 bases not matched to a gene. CDR3 DNA sequence: TGTGCCATCAGACTAGCGGGGGAAAACACCGGGGAGCTGTTTTTT. Residues: CAIRLAGENTGELFF.

The chain combines TRBV28 with TRBJ1-5; D is possibly TRBD1 (5 bases). The length of the CDR3 is 12 residues. V shed 5 bases and J shed 9 bases, with 11 bases lying between them. The V gene's germline CDR1 is MDHEN and CDR2 SYDVKM. CDR3 residues: CASSLEGTPQHF. DNA of the CDR3: TGTGCCAGCAGTCTGGAGGGGACGCCCCAGCATTTT.

This chain joins TRBV25-1 and TRBJ2-1; tentatively, D is TRBD2 (6 bases). The V and J ends lost 8 bases and 3 bases respectively, with 14 bases between them. The CDR3 spans 14 residues. From germline, CDR1 is MGHDK and CDR2 SYGVNS. Written as DNA, the CDR3 is TGTGCCAGCTTACCCGCGGGACTCTACAATGAGCAGTTCTTC. Translation gives CASLPAGLYNEQFF.

This rearrangement joins TRBV6-5 to TRBJ1-2, with 10 positions matching TRBD1. The CDR3 sequence is 15 residues long. Germline CDR1 is MNHEY and CDR2 is SVGAGI. The trim removed 5 bases at V and 4 bases at J, leaving 7 bases unmatched. The CDR3 here is CASSRQGAGGYGYTF. CDR3 coding DNA: TGTGCCAGCAGTCGACAGGGGGCAGGGGGCTATGGCTACACCTTC.

This chain uses TRBV7-2 with TRBJ1-4; 8 nucleotides line up with TRBD1. Unmatched junction bases numbered 11, after V lost 6 bases and J lost 11 bases. This CDR3 comprises 14 residues. Germline V gene lookup returns CDR1 SGHTA and CDR2 FQGNSA. CDR3 region: CASSSGTGYVKLFF. In DNA form, the CDR3 reads TGTGCCAGCAGTTCCGGGACAGGATATGTGAAACTGTTTTTT. The full variable domain, in which reference TRBV7-2 and TRBJ1-4 provide the parts outside the CDR3, is GAGVSQSPSNKVTEKGKDVELRCDPISGHTALYWYRQSLGQGLEFLIYFQGNSAPDKSGLPSDRFSAERTGGSVSTLTIQRTQQEDSAVYLCASSSGTGYVKLFFGSGTQLSVL.

This clone was seen once. The genes are TRBV7-8 and TRBJ2-5; a possible D gene is TRBD2 (6 bases). Germline V lookup: CDR1 SGHVS, CDR2 FQNEAQ. The CDR3 loop spans 13 amino acids. V lost 4 bases and J 13 bases, leaving 19 bases between the germline ends. The CDR3 sequence: CASSSRESAAGYF. The CDR3 nucleotides are TGTGCCAGCAGCTCCCGGGAGAGCGCGGCGGGGTACTTC.

This chain connects TRBV15 to TRBJ2-7; D may be TRBD2 (7 bases). The germline CDR1 and CDR2 sequences are LNHNV and YYDKDF (reference sequence). The germline V and J ends were trimmed by 4 bases and 1 base, with 14 bases remaining between them. There are 15 residues in the CDR3. CDR3 protein: CATSIEGGGSYEQYF. DNA of the CDR3: TGTGCCACCAGCATAGAAGGGGGGGGATCCTACGAGCAGTACTTC.

The chain recombines TRBV12-5 with TRBJ2-1; possible D gene TRBD1, 6 bases. The CDR3 contains 14 residues. The V end lost 1 base, the J end lost 9 bases, and 13 bases lay between the germline ends. The germline CDR1 and CDR2 sequences are LGHNT and FRNRAP. The DNA for the CDR3 is TGTGCTAGTGGTTTGGCATCTCAACAGGGTGAGCAGTTCTTC. Its protein is CASGLASQQGEQFF.

This clone was seen only once. Different DNA sequences within this sample yield the same CDR3. V gene TRBV24-1 combines with J gene TRBJ2-2, with TRBD1 matching 7 bases. J was trimmed by 5 bases and V by 3 bases; bases with no gene match: 5. The length of the CDR3 is 15 residues. Per germline, CDR1 KGHDR and CDR2 SFDVKD. CDR3 residues: CATSDRTGFTGELFF. CDR3 bases: TGTGCCACCAGTGATAGGACAGGATTTACCGGGGAGCTGTTTTTT.

This rearrangement joins TRBV3-1 (or the pseudogene TRBV3-2) to TRBJ2-5; weak D call: TRBD2 (6 bases). Deletions cut 6 bases from V and 0 bases from J, with 20 bases between. Germline V lookup: CDR1 LGHDT, CDR2 YNNKEL (reference sequence). The CDR3 spans 17 residues. CDR3 DNA sequence: TGTGCCAGCAGTACCATCATCGCGGGGTATCACCAAGAGACCCAGTACTTC. Protein: CASSTIIAGYHQETQYF.

V usage is TRBV7-2 and J usage is TRBJ1-3; tentative D call: TRBD1 (6 bases). Trimming took off 2 bases at V and 4 bases at J, with 15 bases between the two ends. CDR1 and CDR2 (germline): SGHTA, FQGNSA. The length of the CDR3 is 16 residues. The CDR3 DNA reads TGTGCCAGCAGCTTAAATCCGGCGGGGGCGGGAAACACCATATATTTT. Protein product: CASSLNPAGAGNTIYF.